This TCR beta chain derives from a study of cytomegalovirus exposure and HLA in healthy donors. Whole-study results and caveats: Sequencing likely caused a cluster of highly shared sequence variants. Fewer than 200 TCR beta chains were listed as cytomegalovirus-associated. According to a later analysis, most TCR beta chains associated with CMV appeared HLA-restricted. Within an earlier analysis, most TCR beta V segments proved productive either about 90% or about 30% of the time.

For this clone: Its antigen is unidentified.

The CDR3 contains 15 residues. The germline V gene has CDR1 MDHEN and CDR2 SYDVKM. V shed 2 bases and J 4 bases; nucleotides not matched to a gene: 5. Researchers ran the PCR with 60 Vbeta and 13 Jbeta primers. TCRdb keeps only in-frame clones here, not all; method: immunoSEQ multiplex PCR. The table lists 160,000 or so clones, 70% to 80% of them singletons. Sequencing input: PBMCs. The origin of this receptor is a man aged 30 to 39 in good health and CMV-seronegative. The rearrangement joins TRBV28 to TRBJ1-5; 7 bases agree with TRBD1. CDR3 in DNA: TGTGCCAGCAGTTTAAGGCTGGGACAGAATCAGCCCCAGCATTTT. Translated, it gives CASSLRLGQNQPQHF.